The 17 T cell receptor beta chains below come from one sample, sequenced in a study of graft-versus-host responses after intestinal transplantation. The table came from immunoSEQ multiplex PCR; TCRdb's copy has only in-frame clones and leaves some out. The table lists around 25,000 clones, around 80% of them singletons, with about 0.74% in the top ten. No antigen has been assigned to these receptors. This sample comprised unstimulated CD4+ T cells sorted from spleen or lymph node cells, obtained before intestinal transplant. Every receptor here comes from a human donor who received an intestinal transplant.

The chain couples TRBV25-1 to TRBJ2-3, with a possible D match to TRBD2 (6 bases). The V and J ends lost 1 base and 1 base respectively, with 12 bases between them. The germline gives CDR1 MGHDK, CDR2 SYGVNS. This CDR3 comprises 16 residues. The CDR3 loop is CASSEFRVAGTDTQYF. The CDR3 DNA is TGTGCCAGCAGTGAATTCAGGGTAGCGGGCACAGATACGCAGTATTTT. The full variable domain, rest sourced from reference TRBV25-1 and TRBJ2-3, is EADIYQTPRYLVIGTGKKITLECSQTMGHDKMYWYQQDPGMELHLIHYSYGVNSTEKGDLSSESTVSRIRTEHFPLTLESARPSHTSQYLCASSEFRVAGTDTQYFGPGTRLTVL.

J is TRBJ2-5 and V is TRBV29-1, with D possibly called TRBD1 or TRBD2 (5 bases each). The V gene lost 5 bases and the J gene lost 5 bases, with 21 bases spanning the gap. The CDR3 totals 15 residues. Germline CDR1 SQVTM, CDR2 ANQGSEA. The DNA for the CDR3 is TGCAGCGTTCTTGGCCCCCAGGGAAGAGGGGAGACCCAGTACTTC. This encodes CSVLGPQGRGETQYF. Full variable domain (missing parts from reference TRBV29-1 and TRBJ2-5): SAVISQKPSRDICQRGTSLTIQCQVDSQVTMMFWYRQQPGQSLTLIATANQGSEATYESGFVIDKFPISRPNLTFSTLTVSNMSPEDSSIYLCSVLGPQGRGETQYFGPGTRLLVL.

The chain is built from TRBV9 and TRBJ2-3; D ambiguous. Germline CDR1 SGDLS, CDR2 YYNGEE. The V and J ends lost 7 bases and 0 bases respectively, with 9 bases between them. The CDR3 loop spans 13 amino acids. CDR3 sequence reads: CASELLSTDTQYF. The CDR3 bases are TGTGCCAGCGAGCTCCTTAGCACAGATACGCAGTATTTT.

The count of this clone is one. The chain combines TRBV5-5 with TRBJ1-2, with TRBD1 as a possible D gene (5 bases). This CDR3 is built from 15 residues. The germline V and J ends were trimmed by 0 bases and 7 bases, with 16 bases remaining between them. The germline V gene has CDR1 SGHKS and CDR2 YYEKEE (reference sequence). In DNA form, the CDR3 reads TGTGCCAGCAGCTTGGTCCAGGGACCCCCGGGTGGCTACACCTTC. Its protein is CASSLVQGPPGGYTF.

The chain uses TRBV2 and TRBJ2-2; D gene unclear. Germline lookup yields CDR1 SNHLY and CDR2 FYNNEI. This CDR3 has 14 amino acids. V was clipped by 3 bases and J by 5 bases, with 10 bases between them. The CDR3 DNA reads TGTGCCAGCAGTGAGTCCATGGTAACCGGGGAGCTGTTTTTT. It codes for CASSESMVTGELFF. The full variable domain, completed using reference TRBV2 and TRBJ2-2, is EPEVTQTPSHQVTQMGQEVILRCVPISNHLYFYWYRQILGQKVEFLVSFYNNEISEKSEIFDDQFSVERPDGSNFTLKIRSTKLEDSAMYFCASSESMVTGELFFGEGSRLTVL.

This clone was seen only a few times. This sequence joins TRBV9 and TRBJ2-3; 7 bases line up with TRBD2. CDR1 and CDR2 (germline): SGDLS, YYNGEE. CDR3 length: 16 residues. V was pared by 4 bases and J by 3 bases, with 11 bases of the junction left unmatched. Here the CDR3 reads CASSPWGGRRTDTQYF. The CDR3, as DNA: TGTGCCAGCAGCCCCTGGGGGGGGAGGAGGACAGATACGCAGTATTTT.

The chain uses TRBV4-1 and TRBJ1-6; 11 nucleotides match TRBD1. V shed 0 bases and J 7 bases; nucleotides not matched to a gene: 17. The CDR3 runs 21 residues. From germline, CDR1 is MGHRA and CDR2 YSYEKL. The CDR3 spells CASSQDLRGSGTGGFNSPLHF. The CDR3 coding sequence is TGCGCCAGCAGCCAAGATCTTCGGGGTTCCGGGACAGGGGGGTTCAATTCACCCCTCCACTTT.

The sample holds one count of this clone. This CDR3 fails to terminate in the conserved phenylalanine or tryptophan, so it likely reflects a read error. This sequence joins TRBV5-1 and TRBJ1-1; possible D gene TRBD1, 5 bases. Germline values: CDR1 SGHRS, CDR2 YFSETQ. The CDR3 is 17 residues long. Trimming took 4 bases from V and 4 from J, leaving 23 bases between them. The CDR3 coding sequence is TGCGCCAGCAGCCCATCCCTTAGGGCAGGGTTGAGCACTGAAGCTTTCTCT. This gives the protein CASSPSLRAGLSTEAFS.

This chain connects TRBV7-2 to TRBJ2-5, with TRBD2 matching 9 bases. V dropped 5 bases and J dropped 4; count of bases not matched to a gene: 8. Germline V gives CDR1 SGHTA, CDR2 FQGNSA. The CDR3 consists of 15 residues. Here the CDR3 reads CASSKTGLARETQYF. CDR3 coding DNA: TGTGCCAGCAGCAAAACGGGACTAGCCCGAGAGACCCAGTACTTC.

The chain carries TRBV11-2 and TRBJ1-2; unclear D gene. The CDR3 totals 12 residues. V was trimmed by 5 bases and J by 3 bases, leaving 7 bases between them. Looked up from germline, CDR1 is SGHAT and CDR2 is FQNNGV. The CDR3 protein is CASSALYYGYTF. CDR3 bases: TGTGCCAGCAGCGCCCTATACTATGGCTACACCTTC.

This chain connects TRBV23-1 to TRBJ2-3; D not certain. TRBV23-1 is flagged as an ORF with uncertain function. The germline V and J ends were trimmed by 7 bases and 1 base, with 15 bases remaining between them. CDR3 length: 15 residues. Here the CDR3 reads CASTPSGKGTDTQYF. CDR3 bases: TGCGCCAGCACCCCATCTGGCAAAGGCACAGATACGCAGTATTTT.

Of note for this clone: This sample includes further DNA sequences coding for the same CDR3. The chain joins TRBV9 to TRBJ2-1; 9 bases agree with TRBD2. With V trimmed by 2 bases and J by 6 bases, 3 bases remained unmatched. This CDR3 has 14 residues. Germline assignment: CDR1 SGDLS and CDR2 YYNGEE. The CDR3 loop reads CASSVAGGGNEQFF. CDR3 in DNA: TGTGCCAGCAGCGTGGCGGGGGGGGGCAATGAGCAGTTCTTC.

In this sample, this clone turned up once. Other DNA sequences in the sample encode the same CDR3. The chain recombines TRBV5-6 with TRBJ1-5, with 8 bases matching TRBD1. Germline V gene lookup returns CDR1 SGHDT and CDR2 YYEEEE. The CDR3 is 14 residues long. V was clipped by 4 bases and J by 6 bases; unmatched bases: 6. CDR3 in DNA: TGTGCCAGCAGCGCCAGCAGGGGGCTTCAGCCCCAGCATTTT. As protein: CASSASRGLQPQHF.

This chain uses TRBV19 with TRBJ2-7, with 14 bases identical to TRBD2. This CDR3 is 13 amino acids long. Germline CDR1 and CDR2: LNHDA and SQIVND (reference sequence). V lost 5 bases and J lost 13; bases outside the gene matches: 7. CDR3 in amino acids: CASSVSGLAGAYF. Written as DNA, the CDR3 is TGTGCCAGTAGTGTCTCGGGACTAGCGGGAGCCTACTTC.

This sequence joins TRBV9 and TRBJ2-3; no definite D call. Trimming pared 0 bases from V and 0 bases from J, leaving 8 bases between. This CDR3 is 15 amino acids long. The germline V gene encodes CDR1 SGDLS and CDR2 YYNGEE. CDR3 in DNA: TGTGCCAGCAGCGTAGCCCCGGACAGCACAGATACGCAGTATTTT. This gives the protein CASSVAPDSTDTQYF.

The chain uses TRBV5-1 and TRBJ2-2; 7 bases fit TRBD2. The CDR3 totals 15 residues. Germline V gives CDR1 SGHRS, CDR2 YFSETQ. V lost 1 base to trimming and J lost 4 bases; unmatched junction nucleotides: 4. CDR3 bases: TGCGCCAGCAGCTTGCAAGCGGGGATCACCGGGGAGCTGTTTTTT. Residues: CASSLQAGITGELFF.

This clone was counted a single time. The V and J genes are TRBV6-6 and TRBJ1-2; no firm D call. CDR3 length equals 15 residues. V gave up 0 bases and J gave up 3 bases, with 11 bases separating them. Germline V CDR1 and CDR2: MNHNY, SVGAGI (reference sequence). The CDR3 DNA is TGTGCCAGCAGTTACTCATATCGGAACGACTATGGCTACACCTTC. This translates into CASSYSYRNDYGYTF.